These 11 T cell receptor beta chains were sequenced from one sample in a study of control samples from healthy donors and cancer patients. The data were produced by immunoSEQ multiplex PCR, yet TCRdb's version contains in-frame clones alone and is incomplete. This table holds about 77,000 clones, 85% to 95% found once. Sequenced: blood. These receptors all come from a woman aged 55 to 70 in good health.

V and J are TRBV28 and TRBJ1-6; TRBD1 matches 11 bases. Germline V lookup: CDR1 MDHEN, CDR2 SYDVKM. V lost 5 bases to trimming and J lost 10 bases; unmatched junction nucleotides: 7. The CDR3 loop spans 15 amino acids. This chain's CDR3 is CASSSPGQGVSPLHF. The CDR3 nucleotides are TGTGCCAGCAGTAGCCCGGGACAGGGGGTCTCACCCCTCCACTTT.

This chain joins TRBV7-2 and TRBJ1-3; D call uncertain. The V end was cut by 2 bases, the J end by 0 bases, with 11 bases between. CDR3 length: 16 residues. The germline gives CDR1 SGHTA, CDR2 FQGNSA. CDR3 bases: TGTGCCAGCAGCTTATTTTTTTCGTTCTCTGGAAACACCATATATTTT. Protein: CASSLFFSFSGNTIYF.

J is TRBJ2-1 and V is TRBV30; 11 positions match TRBD2. This CDR3 has 14 residues. Germline V CDR1 and CDR2: GTSNPN, SVGIG (reference sequence). V lost 3 bases and J lost 3; bases outside the gene matches: 1. The CDR3 sequence: CAWSGTSGYNEQFF. DNA for the CDR3: TGTGCCTGGAGCGGGACTAGCGGCTACAATGAGCAGTTCTTC. Together with reference TRBV30 and TRBJ2-1, the CDR3 gives the full variable domain: SQTIHQWPATLVQPVGSPLSLECTVEGTSNPNLYWYRQAAGRGLQLLFYSVGIGQISSEVPQNLSASRPQDRQFILSSKKLLLSDSGFYLCAWSGTSGYNEQFFGPGTRLTVL.

The chain is built from TRBV18 and TRBJ1-1; 7 nucleotides line up with TRBD1. The V gene's germline CDR1 is KGHSH and CDR2 LQKENI. The CDR3 is 14 amino acids. The V gene end was trimmed by 1 base and the J gene end by 6 bases; junction bases not matched to a gene: 5. This chain's CDR3 is CASSPLQGDPEAFF. The CDR3 DNA reads TGTGCCAGCTCACCACTTCAGGGGGACCCTGAAGCTTTCTTT.

V usage is TRBV19 and J usage is TRBJ2-1; 8 positions agree with TRBD2. This CDR3 spans 14 amino acids. Unmatched junction bases numbered 3, after V lost 5 bases and J lost 3 bases. In germline, CDR1 is LNHDA, CDR2 SQIVND (reference sequence). The DNA for the CDR3 is TGTGCCAGTAGTGTACTAGCGGACTACAATGAGCAGTTCTTC. Amino acid sequence: CASSVLADYNEQFF.

The genes are TRBV5-1 and TRBJ2-1; no clear D gene. Trimming stripped 0 bases from V and 7 bases from J, with 8 bases between. Germline loops: CDR1 SGHRS, CDR2 YFSETQ. The CDR3 has 13 residues. CDR3 sequence reads: CASSLGPGNEQFF. CDR3 nucleotide sequence: TGCGCCAGCAGCTTGGGACCTGGTAATGAGCAGTTCTTC.

The chain uses TRBV28 and TRBJ1-2; no definite D call. V was clipped by 6 bases and J by 4 bases, with 12 bases between them. Germline-derived CDR1 and CDR2 are MDHEN and SYDVKM. This CDR3 has 13 residues. CDR3: CASSVRSGYGYTF. Written as DNA, the CDR3 is TGTGCCAGCAGCGTCAGGTCCGGCTATGGCTACACCTTC.

The chain employs TRBV15 and TRBJ1-2, with D unclear. There are 13 residues in the CDR3. Germline assignment: CDR1 LNHNV and CDR2 YYDKDF (reference sequence). The V end was cut by 5 bases, the J end by 8 bases, with 15 bases between. Here the CDR3 reads CATSSPSSRGYTF. Written as DNA, the CDR3 is TGTGCCACCAGCTCTCCCTCGTCGCGGGGCTACACCTTC.

The chain joins TRBV6-4 to TRBJ2-1; 11 nucleotides align to TRBD2. The V gene end was trimmed by 3 bases and the J gene end by 6 bases; junction bases not matched to a gene: 1. Germline CDR1 reads MRHNA; CDR2 reads SNTAGT. The CDR3 spans 14 residues. CDR3 protein: CASSETSGSNEQFF. The CDR3 DNA sequence: TGTGCCAGCAGTGAAACTAGCGGGAGCAATGAGCAGTTCTTC.

CDR3 DNA sequence: TGTGCCAGTAGTAGTAACAGGGTAAAGGGACCTGAAGCTTTCTTT. This encodes CASSSNRVKGPEAFF. The J gene is TRBJ1-1, the V gene TRBV19, with D perhaps TRBD1 (6 bases). Trimming stripped 4 bases from V and 6 bases from J, with 18 bases between. The V gene's germline CDR1 is LNHDA and CDR2 SQIVND (reference sequence). The CDR3 contains 15 residues.

The rearrangement joins TRBV4-3 to TRBJ2-5, with D tentatively TRBD2 (7 bases). Trimming cost V 1 base and J 6 bases, with 21 bases left between them. The germline V gene has CDR1 LGHNA and CDR2 YSLEER. The CDR3 extends over 17 amino acids. CDR3 protein: CASSQVGGGGELKTQYF. CDR3 nucleotides: TGCGCCAGCAGCCAAGTGGGGGGCGGGGGAGAGCTAAAGACCCAGTACTTC.